Below, one T cell receptor (beta chain) is given with its context. This entry is derived from a study of blood T cell repertoires in COVID-19. Produced via immunoSEQ multiplex PCR; TCRdb's table is partial and in-frame only. The repertoire includes approximately 200,000 clones, 86% of them detected once, and more than 4% sits in the top ten. Between the trimmed V and J ends, which lost 3 bases and 2 bases, there was a span of 8 bases. Germline CDR1 is SGHDT and CDR2 is YYEEEE. The CDR3 is 13 residues long. This receptor was taken from a woman in her twenties or thirties who had been exposed to COVID-19. This rearrangement joins TRBV5-6 to TRBJ1-1; D is possibly TRBD1 (5 bases). The specimen was PBMCs or T cells enriched from blood (not recorded which). DNA of the CDR3: TGTGCCAGCAGCTGGAGGGGAAACACTGAAGCTTTCTTT. The encoded protein is CASSWRGNTEAFF.